This TCR beta chain was sequenced in a study of Graves' ophthalmopathy and Graves' hyperthyroidism. Enrollment excluded any patients with other autoimmune diseases, uncontrolled infections, pregnancy or lactation. CDR1 and CDR2 (germline): GTSNPN, SVGIG (reference sequence). This CDR3 spans 14 amino acids. With 3 bases removed from V and 0 bases from J, the gap between germline ends came to 12 bases. Amplifying from RNA transcripts, the study obtained TCR beta CDR3 regions. A first-round RT-PCR used HTBI primers, followed by a second-round multiplex PCR. TCRdb reprocessed the multiplex PCR reads via MiXCR and lists one record per CDR3 protein. The table includes approximately 210,000 distinct CDR3 sequences, roughly 21% detected once.

The sequencing input was peripheral blood. This chain joins TRBV30 and TRBJ2-7; the D gene could be TRBD1 or TRBD2 (5 bases each). The receptor's source is a woman in her forties or fifties with Graves' ophthalmopathy. CDR3: CAWRWGTPSYEQYF. DNA for the CDR3: TGTGCCTGGAGGTGGGGGACCCCCTCCTACGAGCAGTACTTC.